The 27 T cell receptor gamma chains presented below share a single source sample, sequenced in a study of gamma-delta chains in newborns, infants, children. TCRdb redid the clone calls on the reads with CATT. The listing contains 87 gamma-chain clones. The sample taken for sequencing was blood. All receptors derive from a child who received the measles vaccine. This table probably holds off-target reads from a library built for another chain.

On this clone itself: The DNA is left out, because the CDR3 cannot be placed on it with certainty; the CDR3 is given as TCRdb lists it. With the J gene uncalled, the V gene is TRGV9. The CDR3 extends over 28 residues, inclusive of both ends. CDR1 and CDR2 (germline): GITISATS, ISYDGTV (reference sequence). The CDR3 protein is CACGTAVLGDTLSWDTRQMFFGTGIKLF.

Concerning this clone itself: Other DNA sequences in the sample encode the same CDR3. J gene calling gave no result, while the V gene is TRGV9. CDR1 is GITISATS, CDR2 ISYDGTV, per germline (reference sequence). The length of the CDR3 is 13 residues. The CDR3 here is CACDTWGTAQLFF. The CDR3 bases are TGTGCCTGTGACACTTGGGGGACAGCACAACTCTTCTTT.

CDR3 nucleotides: TGTGCCTGTGACACCGTGGATACTTTGACAGCACAACTCTTCTTT. It codes for CACDTVDTLTAQLFF. J gene calling gave no result, while the V gene is TRGV9. Germline-derived CDR1 and CDR2 are GITISATS and ISYDGTV (reference sequence). The length of the CDR3 is 15 residues.

The J segment was not called; the V segment is TRGV9. Germline assignment: CDR1 GITISATS and CDR2 ISYDGTV (reference sequence). The CDR3 covers 18 residues. In DNA form, the CDR3 reads TGTGCCTGTGACCCACTGGGGGATACACCTGCTTTGACAGCACAACTCTTCTTT. This gives the protein CACDPLGDTPALTAQLFF.

Notes on this clone: No DNA is shown, since the ends of the CDR3 on it are uncertain; the CDR3 is the one TCRdb lists. The J gene has no call, while the V gene is TRGV9. CDR1 GITISATS and CDR2 ISYDGTV come from the germline V gene (reference sequence). The CDR3 length equals 26 residues, ends included. The CDR3 spells CACDTGGYEASWDTRQMFFGTGIKLF.

A word on this clone: The limits of the CDR3 on the DNA are not certain, so only TCRdb's listed CDR3 is given. The J gene is uncalled and the V gene is TRGV9. The CDR3 comprises 24 residues, both ends counted. The V gene's germline CDR1 is GITISATS and CDR2 ISYDGTV (reference sequence). The chain's CDR3 is CACDVLGDTRDTRQMFFGTGIKLF.

As concerns this clone: It is unclear where the CDR3 begins or ends on the DNA, so no DNA is shown, and the CDR3 is as TCRdb lists it. The V gene was identified as TRGV9, while no J gene was called. Inclusive of both ends, the CDR3 amounts to 27 amino acids. CDR1 is GITISATS, CDR2 ISYDGTV, per germline (reference sequence). CDR3 amino acids: CACDKVLGDTSSWDTRQMFFGTGIKLF.

In its sample, this clone was seen a few times. Additional DNA sequences in this sample encode the identical CDR3. No J gene was called, and the V gene is TRGV9. This CDR3 is built from 13 residues. Germline V gives CDR1 GITISATS, CDR2 ISYDGTV (reference sequence). This CDR3 reads CACDTWGTAQLFF. For the CDR3, the DNA is TGTGCCTGTGACACCTGGGGGACAGCACAACTCTTCTTT.

Concerning this clone: No DNA is shown, since the ends of the CDR3 on it are uncertain; the CDR3 is the one TCRdb lists. CDR3 region: CACDFTGGYAWDTRQMFFGTGIKLF. V gene assignment gives TRGV9, but the J gene was left uncalled. A total of 25 residues make up the CDR3, ends included. The germline CDR1 and CDR2 sequences are GITISATS and ISYDGTV (reference sequence).

In the case of this clone: The limits of the CDR3 on the DNA are not certain, so only TCRdb's listed CDR3 is given. The V segment is TRGV9, and no J call was made. The CDR3 extends over 22 residues, inclusive of both ends. Germline V lookup: CDR1 GITISATS, CDR2 ISYDGTV (reference sequence). The CDR3 here is CAFTGGYCDTRQMFFGTGIKLF.

With the J gene uncalled, the V gene is TRGV9. The CDR3 sequence is 14 residues long. Germline V gene data show CDR1 as GITISATS and CDR2 as ISYDGTV (reference sequence). CDR3 residues: CACDTLGATAQLFF. The CDR3 DNA is TGTGCCTGTGACACCCTGGGTGCAACAGCACAACTCTTCTTT.

As for this clone: It is unclear where the CDR3 begins or ends on the DNA, so no DNA is shown, and the CDR3 is as TCRdb lists it. No call exists for the J gene, whereas the V gene is TRGV9. The CDR3 numbers 25 amino acids, ends counted. Germline lookup yields CDR1 GITISATS and CDR2 ISYDGTV (reference sequence). CDR3: CACDSTGGYSWDTRQMFFGTGSKLF.

On this clone: No DNA is shown, since the ends of the CDR3 on it are uncertain; the CDR3 is the one TCRdb lists. TRGV9 is the V gene, and the J gene was not called. Looked up from germline, CDR1 is GITISATS and CDR2 is ISYDGTV (reference sequence). The CDR3 spans 29 residues, counting both ends. The CDR3 here is CACDATGGYGYEGSWDTRQMFFGTGIKLF.

In regard to this clone: Because the CDR3's place on the DNA is in doubt, the DNA is left out and the CDR3 is given as listed by TCRdb. There is no J gene call, but TRGV9 is given as the V gene. The length of the CDR3 is 28 amino acids, counting both ends. Germline CDR1 is GITISATS and CDR2 is ISYDGTV (reference sequence). CDR3 in amino acids: CACDTATGGFPSSWDTRQMFFGTGIKLF.

Comments on this clone: No DNA is shown, since the ends of the CDR3 on it are uncertain; the CDR3 is the one TCRdb lists. The J gene was not called, though the V gene is TRGV9. Germline-derived CDR1 and CDR2 are GITISATS and ISYDGTV (reference sequence). The CDR3 totals 25 residues, both ends included. Here the CDR3 reads CACDTGGYSSWDTRQMFFGTGIKLF.

Comment on this clone: It is unclear where the CDR3 begins or ends on the DNA, so no DNA is shown, and the CDR3 is as TCRdb lists it. The V gene call reads TRGV9; no J gene was called. Germline CDR1 GITISATS, CDR2 ISYDGTV (reference sequence). The CDR3 has 26 amino acids, counting both end residues. The CDR3 spells CACDFTGGSDSWDTRQMFFGTGIKLF.

With respect to this clone: Because the CDR3's place on the DNA is in doubt, the DNA is left out and the CDR3 is given as listed by TCRdb. The V gene is listed as TRGV9; no J gene was called. The germline V gene has CDR1 GITISATS and CDR2 ISYDGTV (reference sequence). The CDR3 region is 25 residues in length, termini included. This CDR3 is CACDNWGISSWDTRQMFFGTGIKLF.

This clone was found a few times. It is unclear where the CDR3 begins or ends on the DNA, so no DNA is shown, and the CDR3 is as TCRdb lists it. The V gene corresponds to TRGV9; no J gene was called. Per germline, CDR1 GITISATS and CDR2 ISYDGTV (reference sequence). The CDR3 is 25 residues long, ends included. CDR3: CACDPTGGYLGDTRQMFFGTGIKLF.

Concerning this clone: No DNA is shown, since the ends of the CDR3 on it are uncertain; the CDR3 is the one TCRdb lists. No J gene was named, though the V gene is TRGV9. Termini included, the CDR3 measures 26 amino acids. Looked up from germline, CDR1 is GITISATS and CDR2 is ISYDGTV (reference sequence). The CDR3 reads CACDLLGDTFSWDTRQMFFGTGIKLF.

Regarding this clone: The DNA is left out, because the CDR3 cannot be placed on it with certainty; the CDR3 is given as TCRdb lists it. The J gene has no call, while the V gene is TRGV9. The V gene's germline CDR1 is GITISATS and CDR2 ISYDGTV (reference sequence). The CDR3 is 24 residues long, counting both termini. CDR3 sequence: CACDSTGGSWDTRQMFFGTGIKLF.

The V gene call is TRGV9, and the J gene call is absent. This CDR3 comprises 14 residues. In germline, CDR1 is GITISATS, CDR2 ISYDGTV (reference sequence). The CDR3 loop is CACDLLGDTAQLFF. The DNA for the CDR3 is TGTGCCTGTGACCTACTGGGGGATACAGCACAACTCTTCTTT.

The V gene call is TRGV9, and the J gene call is absent. The CDR3 is 14 residues long. Looked up from germline, CDR1 is GITISATS and CDR2 is ISYDGTV (reference sequence). In nucleotides, the CDR3 is TGTGCCTGTGACACTATCGGGGATACAGCACAACTCTTCTTT. Protein product: CACDTIGDTAQLFF.

This clone appeared once. The DNA is left out, because the CDR3 cannot be placed on it with certainty; the CDR3 is given as TCRdb lists it. The J gene went uncalled, whereas the V gene is TRGV9. Germline V gives CDR1 GITISATS, CDR2 ISYDGTV (reference sequence). The CDR3 has 24 amino acids, counting both end residues. The CDR3 here is CACEYWGSSWDTRQMFFGTGIKLF.

With regard to this clone: Because the CDR3's place on the DNA is in doubt, the DNA is left out and the CDR3 is given as listed by TCRdb. The V segment is TRGV9, and no J call was made. CDR1 is GITISATS and CDR2 is ISYDGTV in the germline V gene (reference sequence). Termini included, the CDR3 measures 25 amino acids. CDR3 protein: CACDPWGIHSWDTRQMFFGTGIKLF.

J gene calling gave no result, while the V gene is TRGV9. Germline loops: CDR1 GITISATS, CDR2 ISYDGTV (reference sequence). The length of the CDR3 is 17 residues. The CDR3 bases are TGTGCCTCTCCCTTCCTACTGGGGGATAGTTTGACAGCACAACTCTTCTTT. Encoded protein: CASPFLLGDSLTAQLFF.

A remark on this clone: The limits of the CDR3 on the DNA are not certain, so only TCRdb's listed CDR3 is given. The V gene call is TRGV9, and the J gene call is absent. In germline, CDR1 is GITISATS, CDR2 ISYDGTV (reference sequence). Ends included, the CDR3 has 26 residues. The CDR3 region is CAYQIRVLGRSWDTRQMFFGTGIKLF.

Of note for this clone: The DNA is omitted, as the CDR3 cannot be located on it reliably, and the CDR3 follows TCRdb's listing. The V gene is TRGV9; the J gene was not called. The CDR3 length equals 26 residues, ends included. CDR1 GITISATS and CDR2 ISYDGTV come from the germline V gene (reference sequence). CDR3 sequence reads: CACDSTGGYALWDTRQMFFGTGIKLF.